The 6 T cell receptor beta chains below were found in one sample sequenced in a study of cytomegalovirus exposure and HLA in healthy donors. Both 60 Vbeta primers and 13 Jbeta primers went into the PCR. Produced via immunoSEQ multiplex PCR; TCRdb's table is partial and in-frame only. The sample holds 150,000 to 200,000 clones, 80% seen once. Input material: PBMCs. All receptors derive from a boy between 5 and 17 years old in good health and CMV-seronegative.

The genes are TRBV6-1 and TRBJ1-1, with D possibly matching TRBD1 (6 bases). The V end was cut by 6 bases, the J end by 2 bases, with 13 bases between. Germline V gene sequence: CDR1 MNHNS, CDR2 SASEGT. The CDR3 spans 14 residues. The CDR3 protein is CASRTGDDNTEAFF. In nucleotides, the CDR3 is TGTGCCAGCAGGACAGGAGATGATAACACTGAAGCTTTCTTT.

The chain joins TRBV6-6 to TRBJ2-3, with 14 nucleotides matching TRBD2. V lost 2 bases to trimming and J lost 6 bases; unmatched junction nucleotides: 4. The CDR3 contains 16 residues. CDR1 and CDR2 (germline): MNHNY, SVGAGI (reference sequence). CDR3 sequence: CASSYGLAGGTDTQYF. In DNA, the CDR3 is TGTGCCAGCAGTTACGGACTAGCGGGGGGAACGGATACGCAGTATTTT.

The chain uses TRBV27 and TRBJ1-2; 7 bases are shared with TRBD1. Trimming cost V 5 bases and J 4 bases; bases outside gene matches: 7. The CDR3 spans 14 residues. Germline assignment: CDR1 MNHEY and CDR2 SMNVEV (reference sequence). Here the CDR3 reads CASSPNTGAYGYTF. CDR3 nucleotide sequence: TGTGCCAGCAGTCCCAATACAGGGGCCTATGGCTACACCTTC.

The chain combines TRBV5-1 with TRBJ2-7; 10 bases align to TRBD2. Germline-derived CDR1 and CDR2 are SGHRS and YFSETQ. This CDR3 has 15 amino acids. The V segment lost 4 bases and the J segment 3 bases; nucleotides outside the gene matches: 7. The CDR3 DNA reads as TGCGCCAGCAGCATCTCCGGGACTAGCGACTACGAGCAGTACTTC. Encoded protein: CASSISGTSDYEQYF. Looking up the rest from reference TRBV5-1 and TRBJ2-7 gives the full variable domain: KAGVTQTPRYLIKTRGQQVTLSCSPISGHRSVSWYQQTPGQGLQFLFEYFSETQRNKGNFPGRFSGRQFSNSRSEMNVSTLELGDSALYLCASSISGTSDYEQYFGPGTRLTVT.

The V gene is TRBV6-6, the J gene TRBJ1-1; D call uncertain. V lost 7 bases, J lost 5 bases, and 17 bases lay in between. The CDR3 has 14 amino acids. CDR1 is MNHNY and CDR2 is SVGAGI in the germline V gene (reference sequence). For the CDR3, the DNA is TGTGCCAGCACCGTCGGGAGGGCGCGGACTGAAGCTTTCTTT. It encodes CASTVGRARTEAFF.

With regard to this clone: Other DNA sequences from this sample encode an identical CDR3 as well. The V gene is TRBV9, the J gene TRBJ2-7; 12 nucleotides agree with TRBD2. The CDR3 runs to 15 residues. CDR1 is SGDLS, CDR2 YYNGEE, per germline. The V segment lost 4 bases and the J segment 2 bases; nucleotides outside the gene matches: 4. The CDR3 DNA follows: TGTGCCAGCAGCTTGAGACTAGCGGGAGCCTACGAGCAGTACTTC. This translates into CASSLRLAGAYEQYF. Looking up the rest from reference TRBV9 and TRBJ2-7 gives the full variable domain: DSGVTQTPKHLITATGQRVTLRCSPRSGDLSVYWYQQSLDQGLQFLIQYYNGEERAKGNILERFSAQQFPDLHSELNLSSLELGDSALYFCASSLRLAGAYEQYFGPGTRLTVT.